This is a list of T cell receptor beta chains from one sample in a study of breast tumors, draining lymph nodes, adjacent tissues. A single record per CDR3 protein comes from TCRdb applying MiXCR to the multiplex PCR reads. The sample has about 140,000 distinct CDR3 sequences, roughly 33% seen once. Sequencing was done on a sample of axillary lymph node tissue. Source of these receptors: a female donor with breast cancer. Some clones in this sample may be carry-over from other donors' samples. The CDR3 runs from the conserved cysteine through the conserved F or W. D genes are given only for firm matches. Rows give clone size only sometimes, using once, few, many, or a class for an expanded clone.

cdr3_aa,cdr3_nt,j_call,d_call,v_call,clone_size
CASTPAGARTGELFF,TGTGCCAGCACCCCGGCGGGGGCGCGCACCGGGGAGCTGTTTTTT,TRBJ2-2,-,TRBV6-2/TRBV6-3,-
CSVAPGQGLLDTQYF,TGCAGCGTTGCCCCTGGACAGGGTTTATTAGATACGCAGTATTTT,TRBJ2-3,TRBD1,TRBV29-1,-
CASSLAGVHGYTF,TGTGCCAGCAGCTTAGCGGGGGTCCATGGCTACACCTTC,TRBJ1-2,-,TRBV7-3,-
CAWSAGEGQPQHF,TGTGCCTGGAGTGCAGGGGAAGGTCAGCCCCAGCATTTT,TRBJ1-5,-,TRBV30,many
CASSTNRGNPYEQYF,TGTGCCAGCAGCACGAACAGGGGGAATCCCTACGAGCAGTACTTC,TRBJ2-7,TRBD1,TRBV5-8,many
CASSIIGNTIYF,TGTGCCAGTAGTATTATCGGAAACACCATATATTTT,TRBJ1-3,-,TRBV19,many
CASSQERNEQFF,TGTGCCAGCAGCCAAGAAAGAAATGAGCAGTTCTTC,TRBJ2-1,-,TRBV14,many
CASSNPGQTQFF,TGTGCCAGCAGTAATCCGGGACAGACGCAGTTCTTC,TRBJ2-1,TRBD1,TRBV6-5,many
CASSPHPPQHF,TGTGCCAGCAGTCCCCATCCGCCCCAGCATTTT,TRBJ1-5,-,TRBV12-3/TRBV12-4,-
CASSLWGNTIYF,TGTGCCAGCAGCCTCTGGGGAAACACCATATATTTT,TRBJ1-3,-,TRBV5-4,many
CATSQGQGSYEQYF,TGTGCCACCAGTCAAGGGCAGGGTTCCTACGAGCAGTACTTC,TRBJ2-7,-,TRBV24-1,-
CASSQYPTGGTGELFF,TGCGCCAGCAGCCAATATCCGACAGGGGGGACCGGGGAGCTGTTTTTT,TRBJ2-2,TRBD1,TRBV4-3,many
CASSFGPPGTNEQFF,TGTGCCAGCAGTTTTGGACCCCCCGGGACTAATGAGCAGTTCTTC,TRBJ2-1,-,TRBV27,-